This T cell receptor beta chain was found in a study of beta chain features in type 1 diabetes. As for the study in general: Examined across all samples were around 110 million sorted cells. Study findings and constraints: Sampled from patients, naive, central memory and Treg TCRB repertoires appeared more similar than those sampled from healthy donors. For Type 1 diabetes patients, all four CD4+ subsets carried TCRB CDR3s that were moderately but significantly shorter.

Isolated RNA was reverse transcribed in full, so expressed TCRB transcripts were sequenced. Data came from immunoSEQ multiplex PCR; TCRdb stores just in-frame clones and leaves some out. The sample lists almost 350,000 clones; less than 9.5% were seen once. Germline lookup yields CDR1 DFQATT and CDR2 SNEGSKA (reference sequence). There are 11 residues in the CDR3. V lost 6 bases and J 7 bases, leaving 11 bases between the germline ends. This clone appeared a few times. What it binds is not known. Sort purity for all populations was recorded as exceeding 98%. The sample comprised central memory CD4+ T cells from blood. This chain links TRBV20-1 with TRBJ2-3, with D tentatively TRBD2 (5 bases). The sequence was obtained from a woman aged 18-29 years in good health. The CDR3 bases are TGCAGTGCCACGGACTTGCATACGCAGTATTTT. It encodes CSATDLHTQYF.